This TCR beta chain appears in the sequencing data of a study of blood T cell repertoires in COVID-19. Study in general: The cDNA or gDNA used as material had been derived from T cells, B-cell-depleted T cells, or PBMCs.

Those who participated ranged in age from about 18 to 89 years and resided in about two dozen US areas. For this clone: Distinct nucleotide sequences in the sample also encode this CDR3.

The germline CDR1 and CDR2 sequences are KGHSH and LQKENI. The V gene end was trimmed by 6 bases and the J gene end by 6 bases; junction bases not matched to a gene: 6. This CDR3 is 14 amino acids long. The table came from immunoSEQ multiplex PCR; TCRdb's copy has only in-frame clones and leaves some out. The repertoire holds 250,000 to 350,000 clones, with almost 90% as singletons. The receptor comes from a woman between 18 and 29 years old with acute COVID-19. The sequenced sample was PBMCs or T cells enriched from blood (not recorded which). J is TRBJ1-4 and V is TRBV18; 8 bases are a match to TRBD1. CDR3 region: CASSPDRGDEKLFF. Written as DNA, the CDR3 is TGTGCCAGCTCCCCCGACAGGGGAGATGAAAAACTGTTTTTT. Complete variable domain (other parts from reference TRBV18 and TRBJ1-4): NAGVMQNPRHLVRRRGQEARLRCSPMKGHSHVYWYRQLPEEGLKFMVYLQKENIIDESGMPKERFSAEFPKEGPSILRIQQVVRGDSAAYFCASSPDRGDEKLFFGSGTQLSVL.